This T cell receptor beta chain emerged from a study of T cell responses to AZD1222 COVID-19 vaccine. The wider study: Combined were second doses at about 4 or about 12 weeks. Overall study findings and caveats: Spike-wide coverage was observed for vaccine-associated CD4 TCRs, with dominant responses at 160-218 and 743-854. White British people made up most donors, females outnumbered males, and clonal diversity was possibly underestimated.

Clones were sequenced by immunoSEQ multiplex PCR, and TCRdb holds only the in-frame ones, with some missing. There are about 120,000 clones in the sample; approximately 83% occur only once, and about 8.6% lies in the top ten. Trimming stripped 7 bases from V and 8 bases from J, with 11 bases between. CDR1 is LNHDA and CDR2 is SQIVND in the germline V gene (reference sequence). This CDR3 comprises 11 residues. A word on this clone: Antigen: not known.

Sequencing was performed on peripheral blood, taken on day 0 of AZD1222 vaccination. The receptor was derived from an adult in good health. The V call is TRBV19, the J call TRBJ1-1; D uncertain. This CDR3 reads CASTLEGEAFF. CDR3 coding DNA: TGTGCCAGTACCCTCGAGGGCGAAGCTTTCTTT.